This paragraph covers one TCR beta chain sequence. What it recognizes is unknown. Specified time point: late sampling 161 to 241 days after vaccination in three convalescent patients. Treatment indicated: approximately 9-day PBMC culture with coronavirus spike peptide pools or control peptides (ViraFEST assay). The Oncomine TCR Beta short-read assay generated sequence data from the DNA of cultured CD4+ T cells. DNA came from CD4+ T cells after culture. TCRdb reprocessed the PCR reads with MiXCR, giving one entry per CDR3 protein. The data hold about 22,000 distinct CDR3 sequences, with 46% observed a single time. This sample is drawn from a study of vaccination and CD4 T cells after COVID-19. Background on the study: Convalescent individuals exhibited SARS-CoV-2 positivity on nasal swab PCR, with several mild and one severe presentation. Cellular stimulation was performed using overlapping spike peptides derived from SARS-CoV-2, HCoV-NL63, HCoV-OC43 and HCoV-229E. Control cultures were supplied with a CEFX pool, an HIV-1 Nef pool, or no peptide at all.

Here the sequenced sample was CD4+ T cells from blood, cultured in vitro, taken about 7 months after SARS-CoV-2 vaccination. The sequence was collected from a human donor who had recovered from COVID-19.

The CDR3 sequence: CSARIGSGASYEQYF. The CDR3 DNA follows: TGCAGTGCTAGAATCGGTAGCGGGGCCTCCTACGAGCAGTACTTC. The chain recombines TRBV20-1 with TRBJ2-7; 8 bases fit TRBD2. The CDR3 is 15 residues long. Germline assignment: CDR1 DFQATT and CDR2 SNEGSKA (reference sequence). After removal of 2 bases from V and 0 bases from J, the junction contained 6 bases not matched to a gene.